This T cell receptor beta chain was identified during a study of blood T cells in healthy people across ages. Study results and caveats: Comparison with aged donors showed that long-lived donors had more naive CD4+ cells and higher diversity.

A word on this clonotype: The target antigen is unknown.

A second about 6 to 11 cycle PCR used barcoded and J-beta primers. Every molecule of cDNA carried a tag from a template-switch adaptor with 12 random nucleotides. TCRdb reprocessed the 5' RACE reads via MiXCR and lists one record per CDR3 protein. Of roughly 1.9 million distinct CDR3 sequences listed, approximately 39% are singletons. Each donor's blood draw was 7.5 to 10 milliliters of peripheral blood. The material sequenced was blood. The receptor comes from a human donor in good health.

CDR3 in amino acids: CASRATGHYQPQHF. DNA of the CDR3: TGTGCCAGCAGGGCGACAGGGCATTATCAGCCCCAGCATTTT. V gene TRBV28 combines with J gene TRBJ1-5; 7 bases match TRBD1. V was clipped by 6 bases and J by 5 bases; unmatched bases: 7. In germline, CDR1 is MDHEN, CDR2 SYDVKM. This CDR3 is built from 14 residues.